This TCR beta chain was identified in a study of blood T cell repertoires in COVID-19. Germline CDR1 MRHNA, CDR2 SNTAGT. The CDR3 covers 14 residues. Trimming took off 5 bases at V and 4 bases at J, with 11 bases between the two ends. Only in-frame clones appear in the TCRdb table, and some are missing; sequencing was by immunoSEQ multiplex PCR. The sample has under 95,000 clones; about 83% are singletons. The chain is built from TRBV6-4 and TRBJ2-2; a weak D match, TRBD1 (6 bases). Source material: peripheral blood. The clonotype was recovered from a woman aged 70-85 years with acute or convalescent COVID-19. The CDR3, as DNA: TGTGCCAGCAGTCAACAGGGAATCACCGGGGAGCTGTTTTTT. Its translation: CASSQQGITGELFF.